This passage covers 11 T cell receptor beta chains from one sample sequenced in a study of T-cell memory formation after mild COVID-19 (dated by TCRdb to about 2021). The library came from 5' RACE. Reads for this sample came from an Illumina NovaSeq 6000. Clones were called with MiXCR by TCRdb after fastp trimmed the public reads at Q25, and only in-frame beta chains were retained. One record per CDR3 amino acid sequence lists the most common genes and DNA. Counted in this sample were 500,000 to 600,000 distinct CDR3 sequences; more than 15% of them appeared once. Around 12% of the sample is taken by the ten largest. Input material: PBMCs or a T cell subset sorted from them (not recorded which). Receptors originate from an adult woman who had mild COVID-19 (a few samples of this study predate the infection). The sample titles of this study are shuffled in the database, so cell type and time point are left out; the donor was told from shared clones.

This clonotype came up a few times. V and J are TRBV12-3 or TRBV12-4 and TRBJ1-1; a possible D gene is TRBD1 (5 bases). This CDR3 is 15 amino acids long. The germline V and J ends were trimmed by 1 base and 0 bases, with 9 bases remaining between them. The CDR3: CASSLVRVMNTEAFF. CDR3 coding DNA: TGTGCCAGCAGTTTAGTCAGGGTAATGAACACTGAAGCTTTCTTT.

In this sample, this clonotype turned up a few times. This rearrangement joins TRBV9 to TRBJ2-3, with a possible D match to TRBD2 (5 bases). This CDR3 region has 14 residues. Germline V CDR1 and CDR2: SGDLS, YYNGEE. V lost 3 bases and J lost 4, with 12 bases in between. The CDR3 sequence is CASSAGAGADTQYF. The CDR3 DNA reads as TGTGCCAGCAGCGCCGGTGCGGGTGCAGATACGCAGTATTTT.

This sequence joins TRBV5-4 and TRBJ2-7; the match to TRBD2 covers 10 bases. Looked up from germline, CDR1 is SGHNT and CDR2 is YYREEE (reference sequence). V gave up 4 bases and J gave up 6 bases; unmatched junction bases: 7. The CDR3 covers 14 residues. The chain's CDR3 is CASSILAGAREQYF. The DNA of the CDR3 is TGTGCCAGCAGCATCCTAGCGGGAGCTCGCGAGCAGTACTTC.

The chain carries TRBV6-2 or TRBV6-3 and TRBJ2-2; D might be TRBD2 (5 bases). CDR1 and CDR2 (germline): MNHEY, SVGEGT. The V gene lost 8 bases and the J gene lost 5 bases, with 9 bases spanning the gap. The CDR3 is made up of 12 amino acids. The DNA of the CDR3 is TGTGCCAGCGAGAGGGAAACCGGGGAGCTGTTTTTT. It codes for CASERETGELFF.

This chain connects TRBV6-1 to TRBJ1-1; TRBD1 matches 9 bases. The CDR3 spans 15 residues. CDR1 and CDR2 from the germline V gene are MNHNS and SASEGT. The V gene end was trimmed by 3 bases and the J gene end by 0 bases; junction bases not matched to a gene: 2. The DNA of the CDR3 is TGTGCCAGCAGTGAGAGGGACAGGGTGAACACTGAAGCTTTCTTT. This codes for CASSERDRVNTEAFF.

This clonotype was observed a few times. The rearrangement uses TRBV3-1 and TRBJ2-7; 7 nucleotides agree with TRBD1. After removal of 1 base from V and 3 bases from J, the junction contained 6 bases not matched to a gene. CDR3 length: 15 amino acids. Germline CDR1 is LGHDT and CDR2 is YNNKEL (reference sequence). CDR3 residues: CASSQAPTGLYEQYF. As DNA, the CDR3 is TGTGCCAGCAGCCAAGCCCCGACAGGGCTCTACGAGCAGTACTTC.

This chain joins TRBV6-1 and TRBJ1-1; D is uncertain. Deletions cut 8 bases from V and 5 bases from J, with 12 bases between. This CDR3 comprises 12 residues. The V gene's germline CDR1 is MNHNS and CDR2 SASEGT. The CDR3 protein is CASGQVLTEAFF. The DNA of the CDR3 is TGTGCCAGCGGTCAAGTTTTAACTGAAGCTTTCTTT.

The table lists this clonotype with many counts. This sequence joins TRBV5-1 and TRBJ2-7; 7 bases match TRBD1. In germline, CDR1 is SGHRS, CDR2 YFSETQ. The CDR3 extends over 14 amino acids. The V and J ends lost 0 bases and 3 bases, in that order; junction bases with no gene match: 3. The CDR3 sequence: CASSLAGQDYEQYF. CDR3 nucleotides: TGCGCCAGCAGCTTGGCCGGACAGGACTACGAGCAGTACTTC.

This chain uses TRBV7-2 with TRBJ1-2; D not resolved. The V end was cut by 7 bases, the J end by 8 bases, with 20 bases between. This CDR3 has 14 amino acids. The germline CDR1 and CDR2 sequences are SGHTA and FQGNSA. The DNA of the CDR3 is TGTGCCAGCATCATAAACGCCGGAGTAAGAGGCTACACCTTC. It yields the protein CASIINAGVRGYTF.

The V call is TRBV20-1, the J call TRBJ2-1, with a possible D match to TRBD2 (5 bases). This CDR3 is built from 16 residues. Germline CDR1 and CDR2: DFQATT and SNEGSKA (reference sequence). Trimming pared 0 bases from V and 0 bases from J, leaving 12 bases between. The CDR3 coding sequence is TGCAGTGCTAGAGATCCCGTCGGAGGCTCCTACAATGAGCAGTTCTTC. It yields the protein CSARDPVGGSYNEQFF.

The V and J genes are TRBV10-3 and TRBJ2-3; no firm D call. The CDR3 length is 12 residues. Germline V gene sequence: CDR1 ENHRY, CDR2 SYGVKD. Trimming took 4 bases from V and 2 from J, leaving 4 bases between them. This chain's CDR3 is CAISGPTDTQYF. The CDR3 DNA follows: TGTGCCATCAGTGGCCCCACAGATACGCAGTATTTT.